A selection of T cell receptor beta chains follows, all from one sample in a study of blood T cell repertoires in COVID-19. Some clones are missing from TCRdb's copy, which holds only in-frame ones; the method was immunoSEQ multiplex PCR. The sample comprises over 250,000 clones, about four fifths of which are singletons, and approximately 5% rests with the top ten. The sequencing sample was made of PBMCs or T cells enriched from blood (not recorded which). Receptors were obtained from a man aged 40-55 years who had been exposed to COVID-19. The conserved cysteine and the conserved F or W are not part of the CDR3 here.

v_call cdr3_aa
TRBV5-4 ASSSFGGSSYNEQF
TRBV24-1 ATSDRYESDTQY
TRBV2 ASSEQGDTEAF
TRBV9 ASSVDGQPINYGYT
TRBV2 ASGQDFDRYGYT
TRBV7-9 ASSLGVKGRRGANVLT
TRBV29-1 SVRGLLAVGEQY
TRBV5-1 ASSLYVENTDTQY
TRBV6-2/TRBV6-3 ASSHGQLTEAF
TRBV6-4 ASSDAHAFYGYT
TRBV24-1 ATSDYWTSGSTDTQY
TRBV30 AWSQGHYSDGYT
TRBV18 ASSFDRDAAF
TRBV3-1/TRBV3-2 ASSQQPVIAGVPTQY
TRBV27 ASTNPRTSATHNEQF
TRBV21-1 ASSKGVAGDDNEQF
TRBV7-3 ASSPRDRDTQY
TRBV24-1 ATKRTETDTQY